There are a few counts of the clone carrying this T cell receptor (beta chain). Original processing notes: Quantification of nucleated cells was approximated via reference gene primer amplification. TCRdb's copy holds only in-frame clones and misses some; the assay was immunoSEQ multiplex PCR. The V and J calls and clone size come from that table; D and trimming were worked out from the DNA. The sample has 250,000 to 300,000 clones; 85% to 90% are singletons. This sample was included in a study of blood T cell repertoires in COVID-19. Study-level background: Acute and convalescent COVID-19 specimens originated in the United States, Italy and Spain.

This clonotype was sampled from a woman aged 40-49 years with acute or convalescent COVID-19. The sample consisted of peripheral blood.

DNA for the CDR3: TGTGCCAGCACCCCAGGACAGGGGGGACCGTATGGCTACACCTTC. As protein: CASTPGQGGPYGYTF. The chain carries TRBV2 and TRBJ1-2; TRBD1 aligns across 10 bases. V was pared by 7 bases and J by 5 bases, with 10 bases of the junction left unmatched. Germline values: CDR1 SNHLY, CDR2 FYNNEI. This CDR3 has 15 amino acids.